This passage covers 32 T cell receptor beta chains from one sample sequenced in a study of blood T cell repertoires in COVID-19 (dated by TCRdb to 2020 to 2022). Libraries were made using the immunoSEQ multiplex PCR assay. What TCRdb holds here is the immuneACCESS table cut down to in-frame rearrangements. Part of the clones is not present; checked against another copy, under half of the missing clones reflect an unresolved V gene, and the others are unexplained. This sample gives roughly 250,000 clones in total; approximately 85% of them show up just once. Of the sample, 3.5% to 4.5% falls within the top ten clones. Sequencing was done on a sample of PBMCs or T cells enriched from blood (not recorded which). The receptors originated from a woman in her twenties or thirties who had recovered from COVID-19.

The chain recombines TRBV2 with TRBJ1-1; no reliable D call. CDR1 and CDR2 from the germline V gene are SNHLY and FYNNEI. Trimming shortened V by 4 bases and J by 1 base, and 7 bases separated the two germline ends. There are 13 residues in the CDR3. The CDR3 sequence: CASSGAENTEAFF. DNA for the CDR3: TGTGCCAGCAGTGGGGCAGAGAACACTGAAGCTTTCTTT.

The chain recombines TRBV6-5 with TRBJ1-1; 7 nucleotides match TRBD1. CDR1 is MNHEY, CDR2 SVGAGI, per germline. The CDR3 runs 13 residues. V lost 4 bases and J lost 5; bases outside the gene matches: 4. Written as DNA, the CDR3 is TGTGCCAGCAGTTTAGGCAGGGGGACTGAAGCTTTCTTT. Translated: CASSLGRGTEAFF.

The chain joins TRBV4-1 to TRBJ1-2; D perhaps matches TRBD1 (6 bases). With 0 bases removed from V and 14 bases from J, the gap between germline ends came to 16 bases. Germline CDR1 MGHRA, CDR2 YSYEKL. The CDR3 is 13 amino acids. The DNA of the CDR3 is TGCGCCAGCAGCCAAGAAGTGGACAGAAGTAATACCTTC. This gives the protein CASSQEVDRSNTF.

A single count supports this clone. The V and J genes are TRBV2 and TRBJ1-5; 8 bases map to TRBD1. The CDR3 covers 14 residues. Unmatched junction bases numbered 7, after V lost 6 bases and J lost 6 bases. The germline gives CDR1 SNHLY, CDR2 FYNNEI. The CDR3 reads CASRFGQGSQPQHF. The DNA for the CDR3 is TGTGCCAGCAGATTCGGACAGGGAAGTCAGCCCCAGCATTTT.

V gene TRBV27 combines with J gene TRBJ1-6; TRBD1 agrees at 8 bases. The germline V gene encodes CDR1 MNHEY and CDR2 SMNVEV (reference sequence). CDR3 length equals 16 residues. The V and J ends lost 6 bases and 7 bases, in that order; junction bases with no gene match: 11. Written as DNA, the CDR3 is TGTGCCAGCAGACCAGGGGGCCGGGCGGAGAATTCACCCCTCCACTTT. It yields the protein CASRPGGRAENSPLHF.

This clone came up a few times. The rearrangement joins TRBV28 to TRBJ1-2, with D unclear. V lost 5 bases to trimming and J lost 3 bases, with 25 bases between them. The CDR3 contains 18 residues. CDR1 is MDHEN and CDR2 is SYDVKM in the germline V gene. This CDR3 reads CASSGGFGRQGGHYGYTF. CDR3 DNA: TGTGCCAGCAGTGGCGGTTTTGGAAGACAAGGAGGGCACTATGGCTACACCTTC.

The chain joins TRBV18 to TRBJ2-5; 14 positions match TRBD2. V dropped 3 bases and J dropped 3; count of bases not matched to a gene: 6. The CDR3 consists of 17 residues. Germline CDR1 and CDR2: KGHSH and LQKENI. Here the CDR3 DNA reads TGTGCCAGCTCACCTCAACTGGGACTAGCGGGGGAAGAGACCCAGTACTTC. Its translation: CASSPQLGLAGEETQYF.

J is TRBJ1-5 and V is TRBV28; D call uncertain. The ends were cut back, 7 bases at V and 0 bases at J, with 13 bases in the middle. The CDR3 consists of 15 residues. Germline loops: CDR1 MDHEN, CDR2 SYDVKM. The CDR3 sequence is CASNERRVSNQPQHF. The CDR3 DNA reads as TGTGCCAGCAACGAGAGGAGGGTTAGCAATCAGCCCCAGCATTTT.

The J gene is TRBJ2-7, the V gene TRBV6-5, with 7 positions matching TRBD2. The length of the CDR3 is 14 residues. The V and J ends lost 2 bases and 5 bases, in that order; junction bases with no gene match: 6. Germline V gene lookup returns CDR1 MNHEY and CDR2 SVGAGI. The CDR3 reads CASSYGGEGDEQYF. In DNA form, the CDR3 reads TGTGCCAGCAGTTACGGAGGGGAGGGAGACGAGCAGTACTTC.

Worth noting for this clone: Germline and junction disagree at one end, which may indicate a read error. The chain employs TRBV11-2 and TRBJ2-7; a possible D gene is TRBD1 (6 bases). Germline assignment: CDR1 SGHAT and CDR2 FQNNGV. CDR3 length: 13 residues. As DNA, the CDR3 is TGTGCCAGCAGCTTAGAACCCCTTGGGGGCCCGGGGTTC. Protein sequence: CASSLEPLGGPGF. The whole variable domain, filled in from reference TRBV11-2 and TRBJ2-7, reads EAGVAQSPRYKIIEKRQSVAFWCNPISGHATLYWYQQILGQGPKLLIQFQNNGVVDDSQLPKDRFSAERLKGVDSTLKIQPAKLEDSAVYLCASSLEPLGGPGFGPGTRLTVT.

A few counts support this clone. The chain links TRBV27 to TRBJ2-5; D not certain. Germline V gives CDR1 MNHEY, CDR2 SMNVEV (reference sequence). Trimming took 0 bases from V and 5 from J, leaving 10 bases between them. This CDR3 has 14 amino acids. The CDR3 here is CASSLSNAGETQYF. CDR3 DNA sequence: TGTGCCAGCAGTTTATCGAACGCCGGGGAGACCCAGTACTTC.

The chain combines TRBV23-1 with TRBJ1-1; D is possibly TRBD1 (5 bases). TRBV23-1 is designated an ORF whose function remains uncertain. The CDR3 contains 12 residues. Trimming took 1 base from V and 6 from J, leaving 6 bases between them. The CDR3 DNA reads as TGCGCCAGCAGTCAATTACAGGCTGAAGCTTTCTTT. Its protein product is CASSQLQAEAFF.

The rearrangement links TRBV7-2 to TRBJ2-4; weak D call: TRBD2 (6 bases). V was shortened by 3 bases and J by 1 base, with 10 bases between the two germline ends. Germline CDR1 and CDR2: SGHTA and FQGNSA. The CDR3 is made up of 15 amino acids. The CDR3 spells CASSFGLAAKNIQYF. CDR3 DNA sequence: TGTGCCAGCAGCTTTGGCCTAGCGGCCAAAAACATTCAGTACTTC.

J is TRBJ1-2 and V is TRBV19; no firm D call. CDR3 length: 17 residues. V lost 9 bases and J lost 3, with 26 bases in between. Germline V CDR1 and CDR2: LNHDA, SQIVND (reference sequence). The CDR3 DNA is TGTGCCAGCAATGGAGCGTTAGGCCTACCGTCGGACTATGGCTACACCTTC. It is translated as CASNGALGLPSDYGYTF.

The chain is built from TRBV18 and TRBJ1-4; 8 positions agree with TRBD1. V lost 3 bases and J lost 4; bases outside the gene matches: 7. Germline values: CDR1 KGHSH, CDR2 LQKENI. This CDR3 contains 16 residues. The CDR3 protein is CASSPPGTGNNEKLFF. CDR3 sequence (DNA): TGTGCCAGCTCACCGCCAGGGACAGGCAATAATGAAAAACTGTTTTTT.

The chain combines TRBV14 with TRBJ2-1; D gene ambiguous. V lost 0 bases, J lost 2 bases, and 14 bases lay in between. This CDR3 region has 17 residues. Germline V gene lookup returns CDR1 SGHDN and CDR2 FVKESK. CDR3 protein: CASSQDPPRLAYNEQFF. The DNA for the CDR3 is TGTGCCAGCAGCCAAGATCCCCCCCGATTAGCCTACAATGAGCAGTTCTTC.

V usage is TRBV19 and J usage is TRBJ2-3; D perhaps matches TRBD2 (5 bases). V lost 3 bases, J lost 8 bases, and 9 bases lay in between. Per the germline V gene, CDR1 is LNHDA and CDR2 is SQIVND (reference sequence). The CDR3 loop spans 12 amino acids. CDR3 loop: CASSMDFSTQYF. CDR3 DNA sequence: TGTGCCAGTAGTATGGACTTTTCTACGCAGTATTTT.

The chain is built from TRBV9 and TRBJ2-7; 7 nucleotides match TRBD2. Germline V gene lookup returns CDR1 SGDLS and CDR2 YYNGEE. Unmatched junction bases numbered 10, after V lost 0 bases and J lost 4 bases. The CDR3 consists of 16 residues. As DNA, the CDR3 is TGTGCCAGCAGCGTAGGTGGCGGGAGTCTCTTTTACGAGCAGTACTTC. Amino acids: CASSVGGGSLFYEQYF.

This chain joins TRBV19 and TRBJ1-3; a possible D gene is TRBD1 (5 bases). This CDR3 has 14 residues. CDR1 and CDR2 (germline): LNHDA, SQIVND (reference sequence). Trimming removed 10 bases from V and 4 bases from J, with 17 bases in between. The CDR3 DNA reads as TGTGCCACCAACCAGGGAAACATGGGAAACACCATATATTTT. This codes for CATNQGNMGNTIYF.

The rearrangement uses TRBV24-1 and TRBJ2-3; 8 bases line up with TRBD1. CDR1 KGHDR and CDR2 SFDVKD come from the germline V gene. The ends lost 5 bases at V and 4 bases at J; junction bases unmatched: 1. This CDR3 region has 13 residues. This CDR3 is CATSGGQADTQYF. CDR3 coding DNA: TGTGCCACCAGTGGGGGACAGGCAGATACGCAGTATTTT.

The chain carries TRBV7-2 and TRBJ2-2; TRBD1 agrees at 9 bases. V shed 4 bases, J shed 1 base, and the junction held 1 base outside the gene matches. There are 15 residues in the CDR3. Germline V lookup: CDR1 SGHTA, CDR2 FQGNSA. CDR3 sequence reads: CASSSGQGNTGELFF. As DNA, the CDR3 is TGTGCCAGCAGCTCGGGACAGGGGAACACCGGGGAGCTGTTTTTT.

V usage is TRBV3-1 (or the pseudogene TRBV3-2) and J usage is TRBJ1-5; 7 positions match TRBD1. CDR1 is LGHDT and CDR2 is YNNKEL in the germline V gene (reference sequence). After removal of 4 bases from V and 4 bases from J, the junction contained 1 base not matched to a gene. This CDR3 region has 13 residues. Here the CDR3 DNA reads TGTGCCAGCAGCCGGGGACAGAATCAGCCCCAGCATTTT. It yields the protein CASSRGQNQPQHF.

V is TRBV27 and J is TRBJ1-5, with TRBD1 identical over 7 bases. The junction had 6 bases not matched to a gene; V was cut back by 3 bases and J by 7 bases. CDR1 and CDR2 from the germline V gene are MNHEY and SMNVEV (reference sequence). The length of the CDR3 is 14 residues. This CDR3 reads CASSFQGVNQPQHF. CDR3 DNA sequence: TGTGCCAGCAGTTTTCAGGGGGTAAACCAGCCCCAGCATTTT.

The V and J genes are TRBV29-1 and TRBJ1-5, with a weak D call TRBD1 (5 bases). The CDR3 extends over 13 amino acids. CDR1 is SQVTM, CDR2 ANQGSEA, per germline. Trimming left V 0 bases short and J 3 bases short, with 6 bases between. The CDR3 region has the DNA TGCAGCGTTGAAGAGGGGCCCAATCAGCCCCAGCATTTT. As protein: CSVEEGPNQPQHF.

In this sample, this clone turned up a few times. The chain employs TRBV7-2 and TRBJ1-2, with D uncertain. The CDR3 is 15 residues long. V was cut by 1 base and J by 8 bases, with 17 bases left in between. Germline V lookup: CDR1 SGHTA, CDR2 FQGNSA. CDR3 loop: CASSLGVSSREGYTF. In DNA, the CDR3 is TGTGCCAGCAGCTTAGGGGTCTCTTCTAGGGAGGGCTACACCTTC. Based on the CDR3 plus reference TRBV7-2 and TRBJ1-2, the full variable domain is GAGVSQSPSNKVTEKGKDVELRCDPISGHTALYWYRQSLGQGLEFLIYFQGNSAPDKSGLPSDRFSAERTGGSVSTLTIQRTQQEDSAVYLCASSLGVSSREGYTFGSGTRLTVV.

The CDR3 region is CASSPQQGTGNYGYTF. DNA for the CDR3: TGTGCCAGCAGCCCACAGCAGGGGACGGGTAACTATGGCTACACCTTC. This chain links TRBV5-6 with TRBJ1-2; the D gene is possibly TRBD1 (6 bases). V was trimmed by 4 bases and J by 1 base, leaving 17 bases between them. Germline V CDR1 and CDR2: SGHDT, YYEEEE. The CDR3 runs 16 residues.

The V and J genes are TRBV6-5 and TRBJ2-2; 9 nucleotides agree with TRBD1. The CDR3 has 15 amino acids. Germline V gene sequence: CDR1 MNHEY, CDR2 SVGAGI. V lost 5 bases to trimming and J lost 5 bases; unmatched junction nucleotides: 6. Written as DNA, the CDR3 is TGTGCCAGCAGTATGAGGGACAGGGCAACCGGGGAGCTGTTTTTT. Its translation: CASSMRDRATGELFF.

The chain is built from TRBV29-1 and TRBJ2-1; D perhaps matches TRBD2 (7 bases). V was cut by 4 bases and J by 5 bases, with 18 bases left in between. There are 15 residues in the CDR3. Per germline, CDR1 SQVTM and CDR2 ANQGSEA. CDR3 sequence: CSVARGASGHNEQFF. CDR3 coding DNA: TGCAGCGTTGCGAGGGGGGCTAGCGGCCACAATGAGCAGTTCTTC.

The CDR3 DNA reads as TGTGCCAGCAGCACTTCCTACAGGGGTGACGATTCACCCCTCCACTTT. Encoded protein: CASSTSYRGDDSPLHF. The rearrangement links TRBV5-6 to TRBJ1-6; 7 bases are shared with TRBD1. V was pared by 4 bases and J by 8 bases, with 12 bases of the junction left unmatched. CDR1 is SGHDT and CDR2 is YYEEEE in the germline V gene. CDR3 length: 16 amino acids.

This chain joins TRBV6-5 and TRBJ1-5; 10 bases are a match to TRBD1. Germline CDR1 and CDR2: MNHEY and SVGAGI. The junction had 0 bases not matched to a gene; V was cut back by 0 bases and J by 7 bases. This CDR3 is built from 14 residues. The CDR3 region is CASSYSTGGQPQHF. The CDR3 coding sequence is TGTGCCAGCAGTTACTCGACAGGGGGCCAGCCCCAGCATTTT.

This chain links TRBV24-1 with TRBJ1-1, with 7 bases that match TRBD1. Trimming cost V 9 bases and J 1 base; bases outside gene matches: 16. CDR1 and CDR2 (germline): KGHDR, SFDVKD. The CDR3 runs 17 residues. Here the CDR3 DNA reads TGTGCCACCCGTGGACAGGAAACCGGTACCTCGAACACTGAAGCTTTCTTT. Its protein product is CATRGQETGTSNTEAFF.

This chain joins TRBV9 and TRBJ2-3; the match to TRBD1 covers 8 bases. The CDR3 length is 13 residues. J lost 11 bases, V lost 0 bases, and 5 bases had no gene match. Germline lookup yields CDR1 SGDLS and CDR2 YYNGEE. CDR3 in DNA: TGTGCCAGCAGCGTAGGGACAGGGTTGGAGCAGTATTTT. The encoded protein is CASSVGTGLEQYF.